The rows below give T cell receptor beta chains drawn from one sample of a study of beta chain features in type 1 diabetes. Sequencing used immunoSEQ multiplex PCR; TCRdb keeps in-frame clones, though not all of them. The sample includes some 350,000 clones, about 10% of them seen just once. Sequencing input: central memory CD4+ T cells from blood. The receptors originated from a young man with type 1 diabetes. Each CDR3 is given with its conserved first and last residue. D genes are given only for firm matches. Size is omitted from some rows. Given values are once, few, many or a class for expanded clones.

- | TRBJ2-7 | - | TRBV4-3 | TGCGCCAGCAGCCAAGGAACAGGCGATTCCTACGAGCAGTACTTC | CASSQGTGDSYEQYF
TRBD1 | TRBJ1-1 | - | TRBV6-5 | TGTGCCAGCAGTTATTCAGGGACAGTGAACACTGAAGCTTTCTTT | CASSYSGTVNTEAFF
- | TRBJ2-2 | once | TRBV27 | TGTGCCAGCAGATCCGAAAACACCGGGGAGCTGTTTTTT | CASRSENTGELFF
- | TRBJ2-3 | few | TRBV7-9 | TGTGCCAGCAGCCCAAAAGGGCCAGATACGCAGTATTTT | CASSPKGPDTQYF
- | TRBJ1-4 | many | TRBV14 | TGTGCCAGCAGTCCCACCCCGATCGGTGAAAAACTGTTTTTT | CASSPTPIGEKLFF
TRBD1 | TRBJ1-4 | - | TRBV4-3 | TGCGCCAGCAGCCAAGGTGGGACAGGGAGGGAACTGTTTTTT | CASSQGGTGRELFF
- | TRBJ2-1 | - | TRBV4-1 | TGCGCCAGCAGCCAACCGGGACTCAACTCCTACAATGAGCAGTTCTTC | CASSQPGLNSYNEQFF
TRBD1 | TRBJ2-3 | - | TRBV4-1 | TGCGCCAGCAGCCACACCCCGGGACAGGGGGTTACGCAGTATTTT | CASSHTPGQGVTQYF
- | TRBJ2-7 | many | TRBV28 | TGTGCCAGCAGCACCCCGCTGACGGGGCAGTACTTC | CASSTPLTGQYF
- | TRBJ1-1 | once | TRBV5-6 | TGTGCCAGCAGCTTGGTTCTGGTGAACACTGAAGCTTTCTTT | CASSLVLVNTEAFF
- | TRBJ2-5 | - | TRBV6-5 | TGTGCCAGCAGTTCTAGCGACGCTGCTCAAGAGACCCAGTACTTC | CASSSSDAAQETQYF
TRBD2 | TRBJ2-7 | - | TRBV7-9 | TGTGCCAGCAGGCTAGCGGGTCGAGTTGGCGAGCAGTACTTC | CASRLAGRVGEQYF
TRBD1 | TRBJ1-2 | - | TRBV28 | TGTGCCAGCAGTAGACAGGGACACTATGGCTACACCTTC | CASSRQGHYGYTF
- | TRBJ2-1 | few | TRBV7-2 | TGTGCCAGCAGCTTAGGTTCAAGATTCAGTGAGCAGTTCTTC | CASSLGSRFSEQFF
TRBD2 | TRBJ2-1 | many | TRBV19 | TGTGCCAGTAGTATGGGAGCGGGATACTCCTACAATGAGCAGTTCTTC | CASSMGAGYSYNEQFF
- | TRBJ1-5 | - | TRBV19 | TGTGCCAGTCATGGGTCTCATAGCAATCAGCCCCAGCATTTT | CASHGSHSNQPQHF
- | TRBJ2-7 | - | TRBV2 | TGTGCCAGCAGTGAGGGGGGGCGGGACCCCTACGAGCAGTACTTC | CASSEGGRDPYEQYF
- | TRBJ2-2 | - | TRBV6-5 | TGTGCCAGCAGTTACAGAAGGGACCCCCCCGGGGAGCTGTTTTTT | CASSYRRDPPGELFF
- | TRBJ2-3 | few | TRBV11-3 | TGTGCCAGCAGCCTAACGGGATTTTCAGATACGCAGTATTTT | CASSLTGFSDTQYF
TRBD1 | TRBJ1-2 | few | TRBV28 | TGTGCCAGCAGTTCGGGACAGAATAGCTATGGCTACACCTTC | CASSSGQNSYGYTF
- | TRBJ2-5 | - | TRBV28 | TGTGCCAGCAGTAGCGGCCGGACATTCGAAAGGGAGACCCAGTACTTC | CASSSGRTFERETQYF
- | TRBJ2-4 | few | TRBV6-1 | TGTGCCAGCAGTGAAGCGCAGGGGAACATTCAGTACTTC | CASSEAQGNIQYF
TRBD1 | TRBJ1-3 | few | TRBV7-9 | TGTGCCAGCAGCTTAGCCGGGACAGGCGCTGGAAACACCATATATTTT | CASSLAGTGAGNTIYF
- | TRBJ2-7 | few | TRBV11-2 | TGTGCCAGCAGCCTCAGGAGCCCGGGCCCCTACGAGCAGTACTTC | CASSLRSPGPYEQYF
TRBD1 | TRBJ2-5 | few | TRBV4-1 | TGCGCCAGCAGCCAGGGACAGGGTACCGAGACCCAGTACTTC | CASSQGQGTETQYF
TRBD2 | TRBJ2-5 | - | TRBV7-2 | TGTGCCAGCAGCCCAGGACTAGCGGGAGCGTCGGAGACCCAGTACTTC | CASSPGLAGASETQYF
- | TRBJ2-1 | few | TRBV7-2 | TGTGCCAGCAGCCCCGCGAGGGTTGGAAGTTCCTACAATGAGCAGTTCTTC | CASSPARVGSSYNEQFF
TRBD1 | TRBJ1-1 | many | TRBV9 | TGTGCCAGCAGCACTAGGACAGGGCCTACCCTTGGAGCTTTCTTT | CASSTRTGPTLGAFF
- | TRBJ2-5 | few | TRBV10-1 | TGCGCCAGCAGTGTAACAAGAGAGACCCAGTACTTC | CASSVTRETQYF
TRBD1 | TRBJ2-3 | many | TRBV7-2 | TGTGCCAGCAGCTTCTTACAGGGGACAGATACGCAGTATTTT | CASSFLQGTDTQYF
- | TRBJ2-3 | - | TRBV4-1 | TGCGCCAGCAGCCCCGGCCCCCACGAAGATACGCAGTATTTT | CASSPGPHEDTQYF
TRBD2 | TRBJ2-7 | many | TRBV27 | TGTGCCAGCAGTTTATTCCCCTCTATAGCGGGGAGCTCCTACGAGCAGTACTTC | CASSLFPSIAGSSYEQYF
- | TRBJ1-3 | few | TRBV15 | TGTGCCACCAGCAGAGATGGACGGACTGGCTCTGGAAACACCATATATTTT | CATSRDGRTGSGNTIYF
TRBD2 | TRBJ2-5 | - | TRBV29-1 | TGCAGCGTTGGAACACTAGCGGGATGGGAGACCCAGTACTTC | CSVGTLAGWETQYF
TRBD1 | TRBJ2-7 | few | TRBV6-5 | TGTGCCAGCAGCATCCGCCGGACAGGGGGGTACGAGCAGTACTTC | CASSIRRTGGYEQYF
- | TRBJ1-2 | - | TRBV7-9 | TGTGCCAGCAGCCTACAGCTGGACTATGGCTACACCTTC | CASSLQLDYGYTF
TRBD2 | TRBJ2-7 | - | TRBV11-3 | TGTGCCAGCAGCTTAATGAGCGGGAGTGGCTACGAGCAGTACTTC | CASSLMSGSGYEQYF
- | TRBJ2-3 | - | TRBV6-6 | TGTGCCAGCAGTTACGCATCCCGAGGGACAGATACGCAGTATTTT | CASSYASRGTDTQYF
- | TRBJ2-6 | - | TRBV5-4 | TGTGCCAGCAGAGTGTCGACGGTGACCTCTGGGGCCAACGTCCTGACTTTC | CASRVSTVTSGANVLTF
TRBD2 | TRBJ2-1 | - | TRBV27 | TGTGCCAGCAGTCCTACCCGACTAGCGGGAGGGTCCTACAATGAGCAGTTCTTC | CASSPTRLAGGSYNEQFF
TRBD1 | TRBJ2-7 | few | TRBV5-1 | TGCGCCAGCAGCTTGCTCACAGGGGCCTACGAGCAGTACTTC | CASSLLTGAYEQYF
- | TRBJ2-3 | few | TRBV19 | TGTGCCAGTAGTATTAAGGGGACAGATACGCAGTATTTT | CASSIKGTDTQYF
TRBD2 | TRBJ2-5 | - | TRBV11-2 | TGTGCCAGCAGCCTCTCCCAGCGGGACCCCCAGTACTTC | CASSLSQRDPQYF
TRBD1 | TRBJ2-1 | few | TRBV7-2 | TGCGCCAGCAGCCAACCGTCAGGGGGCCGCAATGAGCAGTTCTTC | CASSQPSGGRNEQFF
TRBD2 | TRBJ2-7 | - | TRBV7-9 | TGTGCCAGCAGCTTATCGGGACTAGCGGGAGGGCTTTCCTACGAGCAGTACTTC | CASSLSGLAGGLSYEQYF